Following are 5 T cell receptor beta chains from one sample sequenced in a study of T-cell memory formation after mild COVID-19. A single record per CDR3 protein comes from TCRdb applying MiXCR to the 5' RACE reads. The profile shows hundreds of thousands of distinct CDR3 sequences, approximately 16% of them singletons. Sequencing was done on a sample of PBMCs or a T cell subset sorted from them (not recorded which). The receptors were gathered from a man younger than 35 who had mild COVID-19 (a few samples of this study predate the infection). Cell type and time point are not known.

This clonotype showed up just a few times. The rearrangement joins TRBV4-3 to TRBJ2-5; the D is unclear. CDR3 length: 15 amino acids. V gave up 0 bases and J gave up 8 bases, with 16 bases separating them. Germline V lookup: CDR1 LGHNA, CDR2 YSLEER. The CDR3 coding sequence is TGCGCCAGCAGCCAAGATGTCACGGGTGCGTTTACCCAGTACTTC. It translates to CASSQDVTGAFTQYF.

The CDR3 region is CSVVGRGDQETQYF. CDR3 DNA sequence: TGCAGCGTTGTGGGTCGGGGGGACCAAGAGACCCAGTACTTC. The chain joins TRBV29-1 to TRBJ2-5, with 7 nucleotides matching TRBD2. Germline CDR1 SQVTM, CDR2 ANQGSEA. CDR3 length: 14 residues. V shed 4 bases, J shed 0 bases, and the junction held 5 bases outside the gene matches.

This clonotype came up a few times. The chain couples TRBV29-1 to TRBJ2-7, with TRBD1 matching 11 bases. CDR1 is SQVTM and CDR2 is ANQGSEA in the germline V gene. Unmatched junction bases numbered 4, after V lost 3 bases and J lost 3 bases. This CDR3 comprises 14 residues. For the CDR3, the DNA is TGCAGCGTTGACTCCGGGACAGGGGGCTACGAGCAGTACTTC. It is translated as CSVDSGTGGYEQYF.

In this sample, this clonotype turned up a few times. J is TRBJ2-1 and V is TRBV7-2; 8 bases line up with TRBD2. Germline trimming cut 5 bases from V and 7 bases from J; bases unmatched to any gene: 13. This CDR3 region has 16 residues. In germline, CDR1 is SGHTA, CDR2 FQGNSA. Here the CDR3 reads CASSPLHAGGTNEQFF. The DNA for the CDR3 is TGTGCCAGCAGCCCTCTCCACGCGGGGGGCACAAATGAGCAGTTCTTC.

This clonotype appeared a few times. The gene calls are TRBV29-1 and TRBJ2-2; 11 bases agree with TRBD1. CDR3 length: 13 residues. The germline gives CDR1 SQVTM, CDR2 ANQGSEA. J was trimmed by 5 bases and V by 6 bases; bases with no gene match: 2. This CDR3 is CSVGTGGTGELFF. The CDR3 DNA is TGCAGCGTCGGGACAGGGGGTACCGGGGAGCTGTTTTTT.